This T cell receptor beta chain was retrieved from a study of blood T cell repertoires in COVID-19. For the study at large: From the United States, Italy and Spain came samples of acute and convalescent COVID-19.

The CDR3 sequence is 16 residues long. Unmatched junction bases numbered 10, after V lost 3 bases and J lost 5 bases. Germline-derived CDR1 and CDR2 are KGHSH and LQKENI. Libraries were prepared by immunoSEQ multiplex PCR; TCRdb keeps only in-frame clonotypes and omits some of them. Among approximately 200,000 clones, roughly 82% were seen once, and the ten largest hold over 7%. Participants, 18 to 89 years old, spanned about 26 US areas. Recovered status applied to Cohort 3 donors who had two consecutive negative PCRs. It also applied to those with clearance or with symptom resolution. The chain couples TRBV18 to TRBJ2-7, with TRBD2 matching over 10 bases. The sample comprised PBMCs or T cells enriched from blood (not recorded which). This sequence originates from a woman aged 25 to 39 who had recovered from COVID-19. CDR3 nucleotide sequence: TGTGCCAGCTCACCTCCTAGCGGGAGAAGCCTCGACGAGCAGTACTTC. Protein sequence: CASSPPSGRSLDEQYF.